This entry lists 7 T cell receptor beta chains sequenced from one sample in a study of blood T cell repertoires in COVID-19. Clones were sequenced by immunoSEQ multiplex PCR, and TCRdb holds only the in-frame ones, with some missing. The sample yields about 130,000 clones, roughly 83% seen once. Source material: peripheral blood. Receptors were obtained from a woman in her seventies with COVID-19, enrolled during active disease.

This clone was recorded only once. CDR3 amino acids: CASSADGGLAGSYEQYF. The DNA of the CDR3 is TGTGCCAGTAGTGCAGATGGGGGACTAGCGGGATCTTACGAGCAGTACTTC. The rearrangement uses TRBV19 and TRBJ2-7; TRBD2 aligns across 13 bases. The V gene end was trimmed by 5 bases and the J gene end by 4 bases; junction bases not matched to a gene: 11. The V gene's germline CDR1 is LNHDA and CDR2 SQIVND (reference sequence). The CDR3 length is 17 residues.

As concerns this clone: Because the CDR3's place on the DNA is in doubt, the DNA is left out and the CDR3 is given as listed by TCRdb. The chain recombines TRBV21-1 with TRBJ2-2; the DNA was not used to check the table's D call, TRBD1. TRBV21-1 is a listed pseudogene. The CDR3 spans 17 amino acids, including both terminal residues. CDR3 sequence: CASSKFGQGANTGELFF.

This chain joins TRBV6-5 and TRBJ1-2; TRBD1 might be the D (5 bases). This CDR3 region has 14 residues. Germline CDR1 MNHEY, CDR2 SVGAGI. The V end lost 6 bases, the J end lost 4 bases, and 15 bases lay between the germline ends. The CDR3 reads CASSPTGGSYGYTF. CDR3 nucleotide sequence: TGTGCCAGCAGCCCAACGGGGGGTAGCTATGGCTACACCTTC.

V and J are TRBV2 and TRBJ1-4, with a possible D match to TRBD1 (6 bases). The CDR3 is made up of 16 amino acids. Germline CDR1 reads SNHLY; CDR2 reads FYNNEI. The V and J ends lost 3 bases and 2 bases respectively, with 13 bases between them. The CDR3 loop is CASSDARTVTNEKLFF. The CDR3 coding sequence is TGTGCCAGCAGTGATGCGAGGACAGTTACTAATGAAAAACTGTTTTTT.

This clone has a handful of counts. V usage is TRBV6-1 and J usage is TRBJ1-6; TRBD1 matches at 9 bases. This CDR3 has 15 amino acids. Germline V gene data show CDR1 as MNHNS and CDR2 as SASEGT. The V gene end was trimmed by 2 bases and the J gene end by 10 bases; junction bases not matched to a gene: 6. The CDR3 loop is CASSEQQGAGSPLHF. Here the CDR3 DNA reads TGTGCCAGCAGTGAACAACAGGGGGCTGGATCACCCCTCCACTTT.

The gene calls are TRBV6-6 and TRBJ2-4; TRBD1 agrees at 9 bases. Unmatched junction bases numbered 9, after V lost 5 bases and J lost 13 bases. This CDR3 comprises 13 residues. Germline CDR1 is MNHNY and CDR2 is SVGAGI (reference sequence). The CDR3 coding sequence is TGTGCCAGCAGTGCGTCACAGGGGGCGGGACAGTACTTC. Protein: CASSASQGAGQYF.

The gene calls are TRBV19 and TRBJ1-1; D might be TRBD1 (6 bases). Germline values: CDR1 LNHDA, CDR2 SQIVND (reference sequence). The V end lost 6 bases, the J end lost 0 bases, and 11 bases lay between the germline ends. The CDR3 runs 14 residues. The CDR3 region is CASRNRELNTEAFF. Here the CDR3 DNA reads TGTGCCAGTAGAAACAGGGAGCTGAACACTGAAGCTTTCTTT. The full variable domain, rest sourced from reference TRBV19 and TRBJ1-1, is DGGITQSPKYLFRKEGQNVTLSCEQNLNHDAMYWYRQDPGQGLRLIYYSQIVNDFQKGDIAEGYSVSREKKESFPLTVTSAQKNPTAFYLCASRNRELNTEAFFGQGTRLTVV.